This T cell receptor beta chain is drawn from a study of T cell repertoires in cytomegalovirus infection. In TCRdb, the reads were re-called with MiXCR into one record per CDR3 protein. The sample has about 770,000 distinct CDR3 sequences, almost 30% seen once. Remarks on this clonotype: The antigen remains undetermined.

Per the germline V gene, CDR1 is LNHNV and CDR2 is YYDKDF (reference sequence). CDR3 length equals 13 residues. The V gene lost 6 bases and the J gene lost 4 bases, with 13 bases spanning the gap. The V call is TRBV15, the J call TRBJ2-7; a weak D match, TRBD2 (7 bases). The specimen comprised cultured CD8+ T cells from PBMCs, sampled from culture after CMV antigen stimulation. This receptor was taken from a human donor in good health (CMV status not recorded). Some clones in this sample may be carry-over from other donors' samples. This CDR3 is CATSSGGTYEQYF. CDR3 nucleotides: TGTGCCACCAGTTCCGGGGGGACATACGAGCAGTACTTC. Combining the CDR3 with reference TRBV15 and TRBJ2-7 gives the whole variable domain DAMVIQNPRYQVTQFGKPVTLSCSQTLNHNVMYWYQQKSSQAPKLLFHYYDKDFNNEADTPDNFQSRRPNTSFCFLDIRSPGLGDTAMYLCATSSGGTYEQYFGPGTRLTVT.